This T cell receptor (beta chain) was sequenced during a study of tumor and adjacent non-tumor tissue in lung cancer. Study background: Approximately 4 million productive TCRbeta reads were obtained per sample on average.

With respect to this clonotype: A much bigger clone sits one base away, suggesting this may be a read error.

The template was RNA from unsorted bulk tissue. Germline CDR1 SGHTA, CDR2 FQGNSA. CDR3 length: 14 amino acids. V lost 1 base to trimming and J lost 5 bases, with 11 bases between them. TCRbeta libraries were built with three rounds of nested PCR, modified from ARM-PCR. TCRdb called the multiplex PCR reads again in MiXCR, with one record for every CDR3 protein. Of around 74,000 distinct CDR3 sequences listed, about two thirds are singletons. Input material: lung tumor tissue. The chain carries TRBV7-2 and TRBJ2-5; D gene unclear. The TCR was taken from a woman between 65 and 79 years old with non-small cell lung cancer. CDR3 in amino acids: CASSLGLNSETQYF. CDR3 DNA sequence: TGTGCCAGCAGCTTAGGTCTGAATTCGGAGACCCAGTACTTC.